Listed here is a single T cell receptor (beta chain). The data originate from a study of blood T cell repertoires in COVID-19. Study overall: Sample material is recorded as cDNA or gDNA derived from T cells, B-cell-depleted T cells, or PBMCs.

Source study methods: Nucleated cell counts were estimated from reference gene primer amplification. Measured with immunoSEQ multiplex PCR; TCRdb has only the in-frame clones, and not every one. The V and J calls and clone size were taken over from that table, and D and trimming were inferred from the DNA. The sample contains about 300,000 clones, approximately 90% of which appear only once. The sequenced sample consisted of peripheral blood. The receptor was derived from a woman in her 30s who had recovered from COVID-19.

The CDR3 region has the DNA TGTGCCAGCAGTTTTCTTCTTCAAGAGACCCAGTACTTC. As protein: CASSFLLQETQYF. The rearrangement links TRBV27 to TRBJ2-5; D not resolved. Between the trimmed V and J ends, which lost 3 bases and 2 bases, there was a span of 7 bases. Germline CDR1 is MNHEY and CDR2 is SMNVEV (reference sequence). CDR3 length equals 13 residues.